This T cell receptor beta chain was obtained from a study of blood T cell repertoires in COVID-19. CDR3 length equals 13 residues. Germline CDR1 LGHDT, CDR2 YNNKEL (reference sequence). The J segment lost 7 bases and the V segment lost 3 bases, leaving 5 bases of the junction unmatched. Sequencing was performed with immunoSEQ multiplex PCR; in TCRdb, only in-frame clones are kept and a portion is missing. The profile shows about 240,000 clones, 86% of them singletons. This clone was observed a few times. Sequencing was performed on peripheral blood. This clonotype was sampled from a man in his sixties with acute or convalescent COVID-19. The chain couples TRBV3-1 (or the pseudogene TRBV3-2) to TRBJ1-2, with 7 bases fitting TRBD1. CDR3 protein: CASSQQTGIGYTF. DNA for the CDR3: TGTGCCAGCAGCCAGCAGACAGGGATTGGCTACACCTTC.